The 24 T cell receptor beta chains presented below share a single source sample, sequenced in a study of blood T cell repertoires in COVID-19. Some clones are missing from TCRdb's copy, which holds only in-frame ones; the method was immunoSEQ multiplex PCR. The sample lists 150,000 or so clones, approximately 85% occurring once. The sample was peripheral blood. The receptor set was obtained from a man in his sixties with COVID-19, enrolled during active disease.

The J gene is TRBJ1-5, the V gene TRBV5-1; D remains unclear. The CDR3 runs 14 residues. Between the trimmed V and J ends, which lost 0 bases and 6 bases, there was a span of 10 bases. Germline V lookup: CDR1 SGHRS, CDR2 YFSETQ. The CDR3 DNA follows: TGCGCCAGCAGCTTGGATGGCAGAATTCAGCCCCAGCATTTT. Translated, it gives CASSLDGRIQPQHF.

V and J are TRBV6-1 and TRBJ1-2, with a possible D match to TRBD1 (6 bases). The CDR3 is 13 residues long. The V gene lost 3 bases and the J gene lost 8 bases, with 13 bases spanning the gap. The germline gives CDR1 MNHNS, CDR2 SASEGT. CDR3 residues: CASSDLYRDGYTF. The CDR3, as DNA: TGTGCCAGCAGTGACCTCTACAGGGACGGCTACACCTTC.

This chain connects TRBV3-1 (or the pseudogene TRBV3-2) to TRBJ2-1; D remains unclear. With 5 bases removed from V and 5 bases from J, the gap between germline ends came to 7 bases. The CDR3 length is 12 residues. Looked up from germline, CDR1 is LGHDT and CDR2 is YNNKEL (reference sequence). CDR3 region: CASSSLNNEQFF. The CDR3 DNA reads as TGTGCCAGCAGCTCCCTTAACAATGAGCAGTTCTTC.

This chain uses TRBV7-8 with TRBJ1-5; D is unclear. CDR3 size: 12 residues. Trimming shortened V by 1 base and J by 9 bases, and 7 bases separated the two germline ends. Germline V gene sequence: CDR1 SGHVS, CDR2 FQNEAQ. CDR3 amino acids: CASSLVNVPQHF. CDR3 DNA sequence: TGTGCCAGCAGCTTAGTAAATGTGCCCCAGCATTTT. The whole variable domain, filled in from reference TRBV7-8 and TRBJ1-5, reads GAGVSQSPRYKVAKRGQDVALRCDPISGHVSLFWYQQALGQGPEFLTYFQNEAQLDKSGLPSDRFFAERPEGSVSTLKIQRTQQEDSAVYLCASSLVNVPQHFGDGTRLSIL.

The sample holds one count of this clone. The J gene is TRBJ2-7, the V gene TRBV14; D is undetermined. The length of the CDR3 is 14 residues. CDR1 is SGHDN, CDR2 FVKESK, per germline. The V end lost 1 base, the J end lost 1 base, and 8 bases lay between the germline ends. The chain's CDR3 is CASSQVASSYEQYF. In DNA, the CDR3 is TGTGCCAGCAGCCAAGTCGCTAGTTCCTACGAGCAGTACTTC.

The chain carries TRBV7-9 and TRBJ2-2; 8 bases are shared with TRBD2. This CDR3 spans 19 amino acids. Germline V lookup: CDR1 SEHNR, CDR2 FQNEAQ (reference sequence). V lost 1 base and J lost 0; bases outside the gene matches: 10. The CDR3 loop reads CASSLGKRERLTNTGELFF. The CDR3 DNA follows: TGTGCCAGCAGCTTAGGGAAGCGGGAGCGCTTAACGAACACCGGGGAGCTGTTTTTT.

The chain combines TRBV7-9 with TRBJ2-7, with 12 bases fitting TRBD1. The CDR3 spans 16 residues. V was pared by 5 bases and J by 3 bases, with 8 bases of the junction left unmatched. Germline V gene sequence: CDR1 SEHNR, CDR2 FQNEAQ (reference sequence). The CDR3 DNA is TGTGCCAGCAGCCCAGCGGGGACAGGGGGCTTCTACGAGCAGTACTTC. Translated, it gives CASSPAGTGGFYEQYF.

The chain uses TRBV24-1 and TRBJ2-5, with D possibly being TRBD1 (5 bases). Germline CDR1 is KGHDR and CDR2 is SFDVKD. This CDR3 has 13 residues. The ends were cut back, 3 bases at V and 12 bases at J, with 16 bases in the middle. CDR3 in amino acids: CATSDVGATPEYF. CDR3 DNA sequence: TGTGCCACCAGTGATGTAGGGGCAACTCCTGAGTACTTC.

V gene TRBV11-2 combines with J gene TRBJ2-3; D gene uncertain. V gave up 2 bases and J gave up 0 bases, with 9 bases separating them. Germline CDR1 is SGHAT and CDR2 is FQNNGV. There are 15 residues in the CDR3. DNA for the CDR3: TGTGCCAGCAGCTTAACGCGTACTAGCACAGATACGCAGTATTTT. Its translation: CASSLTRTSTDTQYF.

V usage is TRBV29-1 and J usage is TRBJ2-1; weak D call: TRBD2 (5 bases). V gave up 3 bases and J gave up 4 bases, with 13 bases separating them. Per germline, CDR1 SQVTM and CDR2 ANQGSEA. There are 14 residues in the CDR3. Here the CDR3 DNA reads TGCAGCGTTGACCTCGGAAGAGGGTACAATGAGCAGTTCTTC. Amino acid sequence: CSVDLGRGYNEQFF.

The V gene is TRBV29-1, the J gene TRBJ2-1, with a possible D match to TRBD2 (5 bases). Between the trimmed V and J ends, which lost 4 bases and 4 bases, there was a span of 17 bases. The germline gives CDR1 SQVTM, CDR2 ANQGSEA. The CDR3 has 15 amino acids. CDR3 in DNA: TGCAGCGTTGCGGGGAACCCCTTAACATACAATGAGCAGTTCTTC. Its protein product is CSVAGNPLTYNEQFF.

CDR3 in DNA: TGCGCCAGCAGCTTGGGGACAGGACCCACCACAGATACGCAGTATTTT. Its protein is CASSLGTGPTTDTQYF. The chain couples TRBV5-1 to TRBJ2-3, with 7 bases matching TRBD1. The CDR3 loop spans 16 amino acids. CDR1 is SGHRS and CDR2 is YFSETQ in the germline V gene. V shed 0 bases, J shed 2 bases, and the junction held 6 bases outside the gene matches.

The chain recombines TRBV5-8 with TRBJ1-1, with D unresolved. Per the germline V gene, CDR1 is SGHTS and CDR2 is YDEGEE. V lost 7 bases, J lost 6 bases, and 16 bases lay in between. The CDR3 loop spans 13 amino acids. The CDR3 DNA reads TGTGCCAGCTGTTCTCGGGAGGGAGCTGAAGCTTTCTTT. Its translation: CASCSREGAEAFF.

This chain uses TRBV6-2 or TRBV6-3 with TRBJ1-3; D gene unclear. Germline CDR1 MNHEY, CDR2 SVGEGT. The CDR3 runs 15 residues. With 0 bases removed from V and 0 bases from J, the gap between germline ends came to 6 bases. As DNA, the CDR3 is TGTGCCAGCAGTTACTCCACGCGCTCTGGAAACACCATATATTTT. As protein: CASSYSTRSGNTIYF.

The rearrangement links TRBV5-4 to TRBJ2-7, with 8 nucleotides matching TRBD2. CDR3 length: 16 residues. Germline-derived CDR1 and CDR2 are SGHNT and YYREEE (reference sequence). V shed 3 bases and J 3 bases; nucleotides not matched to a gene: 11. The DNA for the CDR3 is TGTGCCAGCAGCTCGGGGGGGAGCATCCATCTCTACGAGCAGTACTTC. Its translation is CASSSGGSIHLYEQYF.

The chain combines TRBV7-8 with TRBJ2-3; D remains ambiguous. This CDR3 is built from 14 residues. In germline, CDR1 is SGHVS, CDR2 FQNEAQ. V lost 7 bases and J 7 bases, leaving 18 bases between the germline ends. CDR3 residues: CASTHREAVNTQYF. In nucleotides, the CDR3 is TGTGCCAGCACCCACCGCGAGGCGGTGAATACGCAGTATTTT.

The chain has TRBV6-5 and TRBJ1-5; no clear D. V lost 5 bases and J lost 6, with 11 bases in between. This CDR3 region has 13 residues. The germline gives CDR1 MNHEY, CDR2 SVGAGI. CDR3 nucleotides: TGTGCCAGCAGTCAGAACTCAGGTCAGCCCCAGCATTTT. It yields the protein CASSQNSGQPQHF.

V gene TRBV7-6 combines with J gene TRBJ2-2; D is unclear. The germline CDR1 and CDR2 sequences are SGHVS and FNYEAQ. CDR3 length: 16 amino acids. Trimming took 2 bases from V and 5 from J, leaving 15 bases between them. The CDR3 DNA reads TGTGCCAGCAGCTTAAGGCCCGACCCGAGGACCGGGGAGCTGTTTTTT. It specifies CASSLRPDPRTGELFF. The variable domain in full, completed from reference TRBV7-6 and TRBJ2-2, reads GAGVSQSPRYKVTKRGQDVALRCDPISGHVSLYWYRQALGQGPEFLTYFNYEAQQDKSGLPNDRFSAERPEGSISTLTIQRTEQRDSAMYRCASSLRPDPRTGELFFGEGSRLTVL.

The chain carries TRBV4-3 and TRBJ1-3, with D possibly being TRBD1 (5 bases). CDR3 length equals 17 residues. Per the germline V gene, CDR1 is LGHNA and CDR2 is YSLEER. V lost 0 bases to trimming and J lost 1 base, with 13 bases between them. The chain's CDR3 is CASSQEQRGWSGNTIYF. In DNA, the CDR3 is TGCGCCAGCAGCCAAGAACAAAGGGGTTGGTCTGGAAACACCATATATTTT.

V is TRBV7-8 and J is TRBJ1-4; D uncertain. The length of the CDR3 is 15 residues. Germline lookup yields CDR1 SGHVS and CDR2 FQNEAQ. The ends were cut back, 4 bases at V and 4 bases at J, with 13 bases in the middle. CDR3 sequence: CASSSAGSLNEKLFF. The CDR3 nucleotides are TGTGCCAGCAGCTCGGCCGGGTCTCTTAATGAAAAACTGTTTTTT.

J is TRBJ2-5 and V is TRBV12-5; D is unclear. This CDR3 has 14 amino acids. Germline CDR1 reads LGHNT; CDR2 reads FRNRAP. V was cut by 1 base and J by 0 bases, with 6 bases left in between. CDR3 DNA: TGTGCTAGTGGTTTGGCAGAATACCAAGAGACCCAGTACTTC. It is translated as CASGLAEYQETQYF.

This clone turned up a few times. CDR3 sequence: CASSLPGGYEQYF. The DNA of the CDR3 is TGTGCCAGCAGCTTGCCAGGGGGCTACGAGCAGTACTTC. The gene calls are TRBV5-4 and TRBJ2-7; TRBD1 matches at 7 bases. Germline V gives CDR1 SGHNT, CDR2 YYREEE (reference sequence). The J segment lost 3 bases and the V segment lost 1 base, leaving 1 base of the junction unmatched. This CDR3 has 13 residues.

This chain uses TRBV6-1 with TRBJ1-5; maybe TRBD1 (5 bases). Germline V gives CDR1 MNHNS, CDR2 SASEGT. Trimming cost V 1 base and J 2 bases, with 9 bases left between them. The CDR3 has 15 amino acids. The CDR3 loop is CASSEVGRGNQPQHF. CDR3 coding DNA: TGTGCCAGCAGTGAAGTCGGCAGGGGCAATCAGCCCCAGCATTTT.

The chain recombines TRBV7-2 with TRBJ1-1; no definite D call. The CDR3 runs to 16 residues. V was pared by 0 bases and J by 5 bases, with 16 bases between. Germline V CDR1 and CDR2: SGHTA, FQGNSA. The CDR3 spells CASSLAQSGAGTEAFF. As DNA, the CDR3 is TGTGCCAGCAGCTTAGCGCAAAGCGGCGCGGGGACTGAAGCTTTCTTT.